These 3 T cell receptor beta chains originate from one sample sequenced in a study of T cells expressing NK-cell markers. TCRdb reprocessed the 5' RACE reads, keeping one entry per CDR3 protein, no DNA. This table holds 150,000 to 200,000 distinct CDR3 sequences. Sequencing used blood T cells: a sorted CD56 or NKG2C T cell subset, CD4+ or CD8+ T cells, or bulk PBMC T cells (not recorded which). The source is a woman aged 18 to 75 in good health.

The chain employs TRBV28 and TRBJ2-5; TCRdb lists TRBD1, though no DNA is available to test this call. The CDR3 is 13 amino acids. Germline CDR1 and CDR2: MDHEN and SYDVKM. The CDR3 sequence: CASRRQGGETQYF. The full variable domain, with the rest looked up from reference TRBV28 and TRBJ2-5, is DVKVTQSSRYLVKRTGEKVFLECVQDMDHENMFWYRQDPGLGLRLIYFSYDVKMKEKGDIPEGYSVSREKKERFSLILESASTNQTSMYLCASRRQGGETQYFGPGTRLLVL.

This rearrangement joins TRBV6-1 to TRBJ2-2; TCRdb's assignment of TRBD1 cannot be checked, as there is no DNA. The CDR3 consists of 16 residues. The V gene's germline CDR1 is MNHNS and CDR2 SASEGT. The CDR3 sequence is CASIPRGTGGTGELFF.

The CDR3 reads CASSQELAGALSQYF. V is TRBV4-2 and J is TRBJ2-3; the D call from TCRdb, TRBD2, cannot be confirmed without DNA. Germline V gene sequence: CDR1 LGHNA, CDR2 YNFKEQ. This CDR3 region has 15 residues.